This T cell receptor beta chain was sequenced during a study of human T cells and chemical hapten exposure. Study-level background: Variation in per-sample TCR yields came mainly from small pooled library volume differences.

From whole blood left unfractionated, total RNA was extracted. This clonotype was recorded at least ten times. Between the trimmed V and J ends, which lost 1 base and 1 base, there was a span of 13 bases. In germline, CDR1 is LGHNA, CDR2 YNFKEQ. This CDR3 region has 16 residues. Library construction involved attaching unique molecular identifiers to individual cDNA molecules, which allowed quantitative, reproducible TCR counting. TCRdb reanalysed the reads using MiXCR and keeps one entry per CDR3 protein. Of about 120,000 distinct CDR3 sequences listed, approximately 9% are singletons. The specimen was whole blood. The V gene is TRBV4-2, the J gene TRBJ2-5; D is undetermined. The sequence was obtained from a human donor in good health. Some clones in this sample may be carry-over from other donors' samples. The CDR3 coding sequence is TGTGCCAGCAGCCAAGGGGTCCTTAACCCCCAAGAGACCCAGTACTTC. Protein product: CASSQGVLNPQETQYF.